This T cell receptor beta chain emerged from a study of T cell repertoires in aging, cancer and after chemotherapy. In the study overall: Paired samples before and after chemotherapy came from chronic lymphocytic leukemia patients on fludarabine- or bendamustine-based regimens. The whole study produced a dataset of some 9 million TCR reads. Study results and caveats: Rebound thymic output was suggested by rising median generation probability during chemotherapy in each cancer cohort.

The template was genomic DNA from peripheral blood, not RNA. Rearranged V-D-J TRB sequences were amplified with a mixed TRB-A/B primer pool. TCRdb passed the multiplex PCR reads through MiXCR, listing each CDR3 protein once. The sample lists more than 800 distinct CDR3 sequences; 20% to 25% were seen once. Between the trimmed V and J ends, which lost 5 bases and 1 base, there was a span of 12 bases. Germline V gene data show CDR1 as SGHTA and CDR2 as FQGNSA. This CDR3 contains 14 residues. This clonotype is medium-sized in the sample. As yet, its antigen is unknown. The chain couples TRBV7-2 to TRBJ2-7; D is perhaps TRBD1 (6 bases). This sequence was found in a human donor with a blood cancer. The sample comprised blood. The CDR3 DNA follows: TGTGCCAGCAGCCCGCGCGGACAGTCCTACGAGCAGTACTTC. Its protein product is CASSPRGQSYEQYF.